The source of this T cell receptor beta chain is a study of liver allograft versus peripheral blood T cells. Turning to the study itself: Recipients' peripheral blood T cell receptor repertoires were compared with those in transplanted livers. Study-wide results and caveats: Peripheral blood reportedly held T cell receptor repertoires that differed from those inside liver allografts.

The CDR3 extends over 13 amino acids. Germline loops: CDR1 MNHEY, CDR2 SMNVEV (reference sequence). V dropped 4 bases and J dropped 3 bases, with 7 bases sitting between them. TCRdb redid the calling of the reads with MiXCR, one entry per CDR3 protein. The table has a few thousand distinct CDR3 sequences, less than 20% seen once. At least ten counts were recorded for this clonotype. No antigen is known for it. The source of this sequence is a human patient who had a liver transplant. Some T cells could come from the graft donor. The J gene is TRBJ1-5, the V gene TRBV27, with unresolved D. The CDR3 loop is CASSYSNNQPQHF. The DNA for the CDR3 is TGTGCCAGCAGTTACAGTAACAATCAGCCCCAGCATTTT.